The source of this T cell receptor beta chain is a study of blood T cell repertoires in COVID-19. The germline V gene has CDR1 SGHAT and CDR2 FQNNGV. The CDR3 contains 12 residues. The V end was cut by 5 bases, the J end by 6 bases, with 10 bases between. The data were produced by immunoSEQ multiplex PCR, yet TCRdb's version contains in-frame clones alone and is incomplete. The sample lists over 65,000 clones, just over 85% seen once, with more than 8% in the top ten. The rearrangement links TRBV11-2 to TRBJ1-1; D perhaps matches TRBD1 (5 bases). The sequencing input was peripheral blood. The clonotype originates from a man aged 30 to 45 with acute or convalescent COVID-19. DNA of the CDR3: TGTGCCAGCAGCGGGGGGAGCCCTGAAGCTTTCTTT. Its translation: CASSGGSPEAFF. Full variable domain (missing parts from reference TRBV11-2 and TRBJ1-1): EAGVAQSPRYKIIEKRQSVAFWCNPISGHATLYWYQQILGQGPKLLIQFQNNGVVDDSQLPKDRFSAERLKGVDSTLKIQPAKLEDSAVYLCASSGGSPEAFFGQGTRLTVV.